The entry that follows covers one T cell receptor beta chain sequence. Its target is unknown. A junction boundary mismatches the germline segment, possibly from a read error. Alongside a J-beta primer mix, a sample-barcoded 5' primer served in a second PCR lasting about 7 to 12 cycles. TCRdb ran MiXCR on the 5' RACE reads and lists one entry per CDR3 protein. The sample has 800,000 to 1,000,000 distinct CDR3 sequences, around 48% seen once. The germline V gene encodes CDR1 SGHVS and CDR2 FNYEAQ. This CDR3 has 14 residues. The data were taken from a study of blood T cells in healthy people across ages. Whole-study findings and limits: Those diversity estimates obtained from one million T cells were thought to be underestimates. Among long-lived donors, naive CD4+ cells were more numerous and diversity higher than in aged donors. No one knew whether donors had CMV, which possibly confounded expanded clonotype changes.

Each sample provided at least 6 micrograms of extracted total RNA. This clonotype originated in a man aged 25 to 40 in good health. Sequences were obtained from blood. This chain joins TRBV7-6 and TRBJ2-1; D is perhaps TRBD1 (6 bases). The CDR3 coding sequence is TGTGCCAGCAGCTTAGAGGGACACGGCAATGGGCAGTTCTTC. Translating it yields CASSLEGHGNGQFF. The full variable domain, with the rest looked up from reference TRBV7-6 and TRBJ2-1, is GAGVSQSPRYKVTKRGQDVALRCDPISGHVSLYWYRQALGQGPEFLTYFNYEAQQDKSGLPNDRFSAERPEGSISTLTIQRTEQRDSAMYRCASSLEGHGNGQFFGPGTRLTVL.